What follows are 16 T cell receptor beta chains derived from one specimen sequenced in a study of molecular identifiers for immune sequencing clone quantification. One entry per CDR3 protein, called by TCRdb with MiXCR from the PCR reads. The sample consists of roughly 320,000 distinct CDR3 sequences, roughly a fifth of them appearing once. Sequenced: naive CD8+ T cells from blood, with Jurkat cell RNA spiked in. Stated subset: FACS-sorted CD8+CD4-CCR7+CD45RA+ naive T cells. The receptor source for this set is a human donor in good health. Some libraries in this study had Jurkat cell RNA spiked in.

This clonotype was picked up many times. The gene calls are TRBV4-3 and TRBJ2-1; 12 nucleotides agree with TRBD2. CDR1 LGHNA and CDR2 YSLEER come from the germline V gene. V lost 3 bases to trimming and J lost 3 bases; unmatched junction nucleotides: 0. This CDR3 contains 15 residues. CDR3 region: CASSQGLAGYNEQFF. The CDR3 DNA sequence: TGCGCCAGCAGCCAGGGACTAGCGGGCTACAATGAGCAGTTCTTC.

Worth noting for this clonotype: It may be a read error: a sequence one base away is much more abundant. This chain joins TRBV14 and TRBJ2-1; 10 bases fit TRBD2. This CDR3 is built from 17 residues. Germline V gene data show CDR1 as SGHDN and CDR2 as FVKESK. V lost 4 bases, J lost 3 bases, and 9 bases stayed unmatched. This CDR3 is CASSRILAGCIYNEQFF. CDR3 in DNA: TGTGCCAGCAGCCGGATACTAGCGGGGTGCATCTACAATGAGCAGTTCTTC.

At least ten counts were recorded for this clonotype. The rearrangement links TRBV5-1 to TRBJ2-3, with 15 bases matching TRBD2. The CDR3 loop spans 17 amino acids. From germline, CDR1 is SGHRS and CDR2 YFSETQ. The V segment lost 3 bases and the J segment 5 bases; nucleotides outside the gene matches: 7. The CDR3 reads CASSWTSGRALVDTQYF. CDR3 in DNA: TGCGCCAGCAGCTGGACTAGCGGGAGGGCCCTGGTAGATACGCAGTATTTT. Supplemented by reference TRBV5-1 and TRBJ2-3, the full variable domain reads KAGVTQTPRYLIKTRGQQVTLSCSPISGHRSVSWYQQTPGQGLQFLFEYFSETQRNKGNFPGRFSGRQFSNSRSEMNVSTLELGDSALYLCASSWTSGRALVDTQYFGPGTRLTVL.

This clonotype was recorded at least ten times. The CDR3 DNA follows: TGTGCCAGCAGCTTTCTGGGAGCTGAAGCTTTCTTT. Protein: CASSFLGAEAFF. The gene calls are TRBV5-4 and TRBJ1-1; D is uncertain. V lost 2 bases, J lost 6 bases, and 8 bases lay in between. The CDR3 totals 12 residues. CDR1 is SGHNT, CDR2 YYREEE, per germline (reference sequence). Based on the CDR3 plus reference TRBV5-4 and TRBJ1-1, the full variable domain is ETGVTQSPTHLIKTRGQQVTLRCSSQSGHNTVSWYQQALGQGPQFIFQYYREEENGRGNFPPRFSGLQFPNYSSELNVNALELDDSALYLCASSFLGAEAFFGQGTRLTVV.

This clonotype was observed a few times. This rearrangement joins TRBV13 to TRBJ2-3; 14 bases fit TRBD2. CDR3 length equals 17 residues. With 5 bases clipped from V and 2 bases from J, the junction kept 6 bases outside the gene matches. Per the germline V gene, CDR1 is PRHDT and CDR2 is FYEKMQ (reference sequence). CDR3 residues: CASSPTTSGGATDTQYF. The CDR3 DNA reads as TGTGCCAGCAGCCCGACGACTAGCGGGGGGGCCACAGATACGCAGTATTTT. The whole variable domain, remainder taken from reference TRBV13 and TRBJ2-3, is AAGVIQSPRHLIKEKRETATLKCYPIPRHDTVYWYQQGPGQDPQFLISFYEKMQSDKGSIPDRFSAQQFSDYHSELNMSSLELGDSALYFCASSPTTSGGATDTQYFGPGTRLTVL.

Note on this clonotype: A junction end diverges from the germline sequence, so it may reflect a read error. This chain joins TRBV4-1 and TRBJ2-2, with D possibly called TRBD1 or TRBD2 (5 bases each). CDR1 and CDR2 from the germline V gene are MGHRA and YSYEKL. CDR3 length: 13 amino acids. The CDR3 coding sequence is TGCGCCAGCAGCCAAGGAGGGACCGGGGTGCTGTTTTTT. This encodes CASSQGGTGVLFF.

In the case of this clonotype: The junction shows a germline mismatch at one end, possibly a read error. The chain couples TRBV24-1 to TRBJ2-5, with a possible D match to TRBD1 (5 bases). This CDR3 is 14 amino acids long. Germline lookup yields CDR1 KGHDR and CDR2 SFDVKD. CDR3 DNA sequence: TGTACCACCAGTGATTTAGGGGCCCTTGAGACCCAGTACTTC. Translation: CTTSDLGALETQYF.

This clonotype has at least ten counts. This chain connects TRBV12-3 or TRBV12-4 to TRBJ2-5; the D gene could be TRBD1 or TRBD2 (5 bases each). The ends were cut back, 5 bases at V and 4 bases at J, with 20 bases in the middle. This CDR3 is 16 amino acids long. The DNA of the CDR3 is TGTGCCAGCAGTAACAGAGGAGTGGGGGTGTTAGAGACCCAGTACTTC. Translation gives CASSNRGVGVLETQYF.

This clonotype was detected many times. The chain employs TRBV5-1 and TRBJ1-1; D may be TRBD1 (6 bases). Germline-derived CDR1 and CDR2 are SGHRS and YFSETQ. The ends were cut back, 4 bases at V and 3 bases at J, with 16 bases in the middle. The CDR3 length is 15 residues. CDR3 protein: CASSALTGLDTEAFF. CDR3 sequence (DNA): TGCGCCAGCAGCGCACTGACAGGCCTGGACACTGAAGCTTTCTTT.

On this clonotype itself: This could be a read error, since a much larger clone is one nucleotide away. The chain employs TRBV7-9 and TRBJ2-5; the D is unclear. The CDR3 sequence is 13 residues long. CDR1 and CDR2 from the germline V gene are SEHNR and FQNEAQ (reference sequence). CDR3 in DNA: TGTGCCAGCAGCTTACTCACTTTGGAGACCCGGTACTTC. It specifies CASSLLTLETRYF.

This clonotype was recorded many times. CDR3 DNA: TGTGCCAGTAGTATAGTTACCGGGGAGCTGTTTTTT. It yields the protein CASSIVTGELFF. The V gene is TRBV19, the J gene TRBJ2-2; D remains unclear. The V gene lost 1 base and the J gene lost 5 bases, with 2 bases spanning the gap. Germline V gives CDR1 LNHDA, CDR2 SQIVND (reference sequence). This CDR3 contains 12 residues.

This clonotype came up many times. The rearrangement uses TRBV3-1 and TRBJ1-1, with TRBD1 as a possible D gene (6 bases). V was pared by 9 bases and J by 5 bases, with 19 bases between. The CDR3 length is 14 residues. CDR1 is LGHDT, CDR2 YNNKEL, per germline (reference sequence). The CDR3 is CASHLGGAGTEAFF. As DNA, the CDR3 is TGTGCCAGTCACCTTGGGGGCGCGGGAACTGAAGCTTTCTTT.

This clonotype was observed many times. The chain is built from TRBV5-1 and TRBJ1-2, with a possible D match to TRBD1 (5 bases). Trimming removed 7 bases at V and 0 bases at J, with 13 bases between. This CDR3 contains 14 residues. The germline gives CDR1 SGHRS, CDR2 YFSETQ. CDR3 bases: TGCGCCAGCCATGGGACGGGCGCTAACTATGGCTACACCTTC. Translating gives CASHGTGANYGYTF.

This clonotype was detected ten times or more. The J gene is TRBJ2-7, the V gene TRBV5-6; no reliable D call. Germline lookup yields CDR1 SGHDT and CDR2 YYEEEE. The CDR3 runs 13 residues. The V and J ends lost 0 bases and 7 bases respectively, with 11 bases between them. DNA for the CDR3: TGTGCCAGCAGCTTGGCGGCCGCCGTGGAGCAGTACTTC. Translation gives CASSLAAAVEQYF.

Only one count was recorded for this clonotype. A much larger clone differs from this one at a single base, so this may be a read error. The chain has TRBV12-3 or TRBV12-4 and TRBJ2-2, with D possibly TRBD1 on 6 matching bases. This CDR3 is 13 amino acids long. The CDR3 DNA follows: TGTACCAGCAGGGGCGCCGGGACCGGGGAGCTGTTTTTT. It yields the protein CTSRGAGTGELFF.

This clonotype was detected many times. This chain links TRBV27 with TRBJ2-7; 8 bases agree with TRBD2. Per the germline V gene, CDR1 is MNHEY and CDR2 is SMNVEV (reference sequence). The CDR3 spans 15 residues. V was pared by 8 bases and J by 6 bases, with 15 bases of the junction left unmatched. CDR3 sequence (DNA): TGTGCCAGCTTGCCCTTACTGGCGGGAGGTGGCGAGCAGTACTTC. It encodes CASLPLLAGGGEQYF.